Below, 4 T cell receptor beta chains from the same sample are listed, as sequenced in a study of cytomegalovirus exposure and HLA in healthy donors. This PCR relied on a set of 60 Vbeta primers and 13 Jbeta primers. The data were produced by immunoSEQ multiplex PCR, yet TCRdb's version contains in-frame clones alone and is incomplete. In the table there are approximately 130,000 clones, 65% to 80% of which are singletons. Material for sequencing was PBMCs. The receptors were gathered from a man between 18 and 29 years old in good health and CMV-seropositive.

Remarks on this clone: The sample carries other DNA sequences with the same CDR3. The rearrangement uses TRBV7-2 and TRBJ1-1; 7 bases are a match to TRBD1. The germline V gene has CDR1 SGHTA and CDR2 FQGNSA. Trimming removed 2 bases from V and 3 bases from J; junction bases left unmatched: 0. This CDR3 is 13 amino acids long. Here the CDR3 reads CASSLTGDTEAFF. CDR3 DNA sequence: TGTGCCAGCAGCTTAACAGGGGACACTGAAGCTTTCTTT.

This chain joins TRBV7-8 and TRBJ1-5; D is unclear. This CDR3 region has 15 residues. Germline assignment: CDR1 SGHVS and CDR2 FQNEAQ. Between the trimmed V and J ends, which lost 1 base and 0 bases, there was a span of 7 bases. The CDR3 protein is CASSLDRYSNQPQHF. In nucleotides, the CDR3 is TGTGCCAGCAGCTTAGACCGCTATAGCAATCAGCCCCAGCATTTT.

This chain uses TRBV6-1 with TRBJ1-2, with D tentatively TRBD1 (5 bases). This CDR3 is built from 13 residues. Germline loops: CDR1 MNHNS, CDR2 SASEGT. Trimming cost V 8 bases and J 0 bases, with 10 bases left between them. CDR3 bases: TGTGCCAGCGGATGGACAACTAACTATGGCTACACCTTC. It codes for CASGWTTNYGYTF.

V and J are TRBV9 and TRBJ2-7; 7 bases are a match to TRBD1. This CDR3 spans 14 amino acids. CDR1 SGDLS and CDR2 YYNGEE come from the germline V gene. With V trimmed by 2 bases and J by 4 bases, 6 bases remained unmatched. CDR3 bases: TGTGCCAGCAGCGTCCGGGACAGTCCGTACGAGCAGTACTTC. Translation gives CASSVRDSPYEQYF.